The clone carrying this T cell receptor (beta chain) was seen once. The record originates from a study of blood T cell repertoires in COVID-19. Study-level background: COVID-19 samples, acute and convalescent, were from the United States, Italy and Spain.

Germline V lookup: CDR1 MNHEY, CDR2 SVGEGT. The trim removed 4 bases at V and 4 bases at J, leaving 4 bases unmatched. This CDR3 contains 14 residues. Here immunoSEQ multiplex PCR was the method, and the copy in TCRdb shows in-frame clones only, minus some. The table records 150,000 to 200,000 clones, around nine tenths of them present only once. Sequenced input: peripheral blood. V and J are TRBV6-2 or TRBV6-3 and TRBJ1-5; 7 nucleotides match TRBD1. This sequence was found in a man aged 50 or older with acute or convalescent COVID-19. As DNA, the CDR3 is TGTGCCAGCAGTTCCGGGACAGAAAATCAGCCCCAGCATTTT. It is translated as CASSSGTENQPQHF.